This TCR beta chain was retrieved from a study of T cells after posttransplantation cyclophosphamide. This clone was detected many times. Its antigen is unknown. Here immunoSEQ multiplex PCR was the method, and the copy in TCRdb shows in-frame clones only, minus some. The repertoire consists of roughly 2,500 clones, none detected only once. The CDR3 has 14 amino acids. J lost 9 bases, V lost 6 bases, and 9 bases had no gene match. Germline V CDR1 and CDR2: SGHRS, YFSETQ. Regarding the study as a whole: Later post-transplant blood repertoires were often dominated by donor CD8+ memory clones. Blood and skin or GI T cell repertoires showed limited TRB overlap. TRB clonality was highly associated with recipient CMV seropositivity and reactivation.

Treatment was busulfan-fludarabine conditioning, a marrow graft, and cyclophosphamide on days +3 and +4. Here the sequenced sample was PBMCs, taken 32 days after allogeneic stem cell transplant with posttransplant cyclophosphamide. The source of this sequence is a female patient aged 50-59 years who received an allogeneic stem cell transplant from a related donor, was CMV-positive, and had no GVHD. Some T cells may be the graft donor's. V and J are TRBV5-1 and TRBJ2-1; 10 bases are shared with TRBD2. CDR3 residues: CASKEREGQGEQFF. The CDR3 DNA sequence: TGCGCCAGCAAGGAGCGGGAGGGCCAGGGTGAGCAGTTCTTC.